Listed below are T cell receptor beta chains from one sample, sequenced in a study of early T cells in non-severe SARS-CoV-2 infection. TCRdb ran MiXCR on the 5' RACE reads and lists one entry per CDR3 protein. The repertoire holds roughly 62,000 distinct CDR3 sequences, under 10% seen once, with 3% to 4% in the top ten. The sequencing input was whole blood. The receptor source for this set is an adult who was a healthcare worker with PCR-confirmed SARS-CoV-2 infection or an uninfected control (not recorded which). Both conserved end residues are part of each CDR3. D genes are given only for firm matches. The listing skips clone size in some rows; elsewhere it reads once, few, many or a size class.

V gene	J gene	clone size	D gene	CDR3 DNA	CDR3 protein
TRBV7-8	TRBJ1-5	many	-	TGTGCCAGCAGCCGTGAAGGGGGAAGGATACAGCCCCAGCATTTT	CASSREGGRIQPQHF
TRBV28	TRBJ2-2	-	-	TGTGCCAGCAGTATGCAGGGGAGAGAGGACACCGGGGAGCTGTTTTTT	CASSMQGREDTGELFF
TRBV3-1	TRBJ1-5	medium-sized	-	TGTGCCAGCAGCCAGGGGGGGCAGGGCAATCAGCCCCAGCATTTT	CASSQGGQGNQPQHF
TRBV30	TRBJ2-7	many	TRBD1	TGTGCCTGGTCTCAACAGGGGGCTACCTACGAGCAGTACTTC	CAWSQQGATYEQYF
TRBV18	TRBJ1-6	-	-	TGTGCCAGCTCACCACCCAGGGAAGGAGGGTCACCCCTCCACTTT	CASSPPREGGSPLHF
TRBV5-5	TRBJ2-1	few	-	TGTGCCAGCAGCTTGGACCCTAGCTCCTCCTACAATGAGCAGTTCTTC	CASSLDPSSSYNEQFF
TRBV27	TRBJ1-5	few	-	TGTGCCAGCAGCTGGGGGGGCAATCAGCCCCAGCATTTT	CASSWGGNQPQHF
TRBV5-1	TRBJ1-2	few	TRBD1	TGCGCCAGCAGCTTGGAGACAGGGGGATTCCGGGACTATGGCTACACCTTC	CASSLETGGFRDYGYTF
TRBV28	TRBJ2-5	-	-	TGTGCCAGCAGTTCTTCCCGAGGGACCCGGCCGTACTTC	CASSSSRGTRPYF
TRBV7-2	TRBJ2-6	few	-	TGTGCCAGCAGCTTAGCAGGACCCCGACGAACTGGGGCCAACGTCCTGACTTTC	CASSLAGPRRTGANVLTF
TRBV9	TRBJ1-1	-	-	TGTGCCAGCAGCCCCGATGGGGGGTCGTACACTGAAGCTTTCTTT	CASSPDGGSYTEAFF